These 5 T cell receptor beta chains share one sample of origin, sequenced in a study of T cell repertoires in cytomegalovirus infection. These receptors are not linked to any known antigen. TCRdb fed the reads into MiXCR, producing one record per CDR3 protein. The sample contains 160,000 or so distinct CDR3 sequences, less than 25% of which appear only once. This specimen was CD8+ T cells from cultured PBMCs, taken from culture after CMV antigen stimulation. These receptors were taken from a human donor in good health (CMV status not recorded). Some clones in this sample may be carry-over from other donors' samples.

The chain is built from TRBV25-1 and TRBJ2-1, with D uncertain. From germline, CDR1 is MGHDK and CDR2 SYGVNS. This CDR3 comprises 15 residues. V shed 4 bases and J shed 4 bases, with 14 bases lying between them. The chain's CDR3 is CASSGARLLYNEQFF. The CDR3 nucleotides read TGTGCCAGCAGTGGGGCCAGGCTGCTTTACAATGAGCAGTTCTTC. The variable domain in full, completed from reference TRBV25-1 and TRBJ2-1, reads EADIYQTPRYLVIGTGKKITLECSQTMGHDKMYWYQQDPGMELHLIHYSYGVNSTEKGDLSSESTVSRIRTEHFPLTLESARPSHTSQYLCASSGARLLYNEQFFGPGTRLTVL.

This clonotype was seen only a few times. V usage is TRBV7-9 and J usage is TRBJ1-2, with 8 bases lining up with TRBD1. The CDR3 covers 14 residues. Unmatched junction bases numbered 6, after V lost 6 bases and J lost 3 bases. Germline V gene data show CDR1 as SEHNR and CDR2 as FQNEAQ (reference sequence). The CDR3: CASRGQGRDYGYTF. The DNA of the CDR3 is TGTGCCAGCAGAGGACAGGGTCGGGACTATGGCTACACCTTC.

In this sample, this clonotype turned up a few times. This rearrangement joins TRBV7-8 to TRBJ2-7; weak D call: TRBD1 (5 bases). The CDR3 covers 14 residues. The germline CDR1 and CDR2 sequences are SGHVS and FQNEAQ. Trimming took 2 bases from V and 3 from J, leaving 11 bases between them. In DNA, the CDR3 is TGTGCCAGCAGCTTATCAGGGATCGACTACGAGCAGTACTTC. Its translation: CASSLSGIDYEQYF.

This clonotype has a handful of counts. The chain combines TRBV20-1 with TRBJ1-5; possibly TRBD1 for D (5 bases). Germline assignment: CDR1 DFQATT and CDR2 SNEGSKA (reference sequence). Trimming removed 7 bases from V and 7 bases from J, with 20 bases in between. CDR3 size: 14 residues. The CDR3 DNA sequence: TGCAGTGGGACAAAGGCGGGGGATTGGCAGCCCCAGCATTTT. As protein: CSGTKAGDWQPQHF.

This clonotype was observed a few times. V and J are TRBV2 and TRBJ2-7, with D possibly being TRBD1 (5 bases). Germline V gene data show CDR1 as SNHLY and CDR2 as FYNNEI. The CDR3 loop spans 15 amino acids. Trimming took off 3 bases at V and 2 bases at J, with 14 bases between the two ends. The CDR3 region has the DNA TGTGCCAGCAGTGAGTTGAGCAGGGCTCCCTACGAGCAGTACTTC. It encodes CASSELSRAPYEQYF.